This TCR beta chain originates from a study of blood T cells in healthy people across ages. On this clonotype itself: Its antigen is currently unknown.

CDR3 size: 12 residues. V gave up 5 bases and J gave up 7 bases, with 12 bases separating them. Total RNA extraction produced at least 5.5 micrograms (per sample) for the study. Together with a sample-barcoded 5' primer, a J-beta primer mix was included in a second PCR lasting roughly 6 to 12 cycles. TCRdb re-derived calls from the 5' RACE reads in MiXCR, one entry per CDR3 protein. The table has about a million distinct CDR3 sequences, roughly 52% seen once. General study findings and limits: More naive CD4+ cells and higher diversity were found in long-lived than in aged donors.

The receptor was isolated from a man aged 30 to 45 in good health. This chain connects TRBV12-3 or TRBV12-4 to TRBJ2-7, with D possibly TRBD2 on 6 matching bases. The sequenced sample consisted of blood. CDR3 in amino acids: CASSGLGGEQYF. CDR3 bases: TGTGCCAGCAGTGGACTTGGGGGGGAGCAGTACTTC.